Below, 24 T cell receptor beta chains from the same sample are listed, as sequenced in a study of tumor-infiltrating lymphocytes in primary liver carcinoma. Starting material of about 450 ng total RNA yielded TCR beta cDNA via a constant-region primer. TCR beta libraries came from three nested multiplex PCR rounds using slightly modified ARM-PCR. Forward primers for TRBV1-TRBV30 and a C-beta reverse primer served the first two PCR rounds, at around 11 cycles each. TCRdb analysed the multiplex PCR reads with MiXCR anew, one entry per CDR3 protein. The sample includes around 70,000 distinct CDR3 sequences, roughly three quarters of them seen just once. Unsorted bulk tissue (about 20-30 mg) underwent RNA and DNA co-extraction. Material for sequencing was liver tumor tissue from sampling region 4. Subset specified: tumor region T4, right-lateral pole. These receptors came from a man in his forties or fifties with primary liver carcinoma and hepatitis B virus infection.

About this clonotype: An end of the junction differs from the germline gene, which may be a read error. This chain connects TRBV11-2 to TRBJ2-3; unclear D gene. The CDR3 is 14 residues long. CDR1 SGHAT and CDR2 FQNNGV come from the germline V gene. The CDR3: CSSSLERGTDTQYF. CDR3 nucleotides: TGTAGCAGCAGCTTAGAAAGAGGCACAGATACGCAGTATTTC.

The chain carries TRBV18 and TRBJ2-3; D ambiguous. With 6 bases removed from V and 2 bases from J, the gap between germline ends came to 12 bases. This CDR3 is built from 14 residues. Germline CDR1 is KGHSH and CDR2 is LQKENI. In nucleotides, the CDR3 is TGTGCCAGCTCTGAGGAATTATTCACAGATACGCAGTATTTT. Protein: CASSEELFTDTQYF.

In the case of this clonotype: A read error is possible here, since a much larger clone lies one base away. This sequence joins TRBV6-1 and TRBJ2-1, with 11 bases identical to TRBD2. This CDR3 is 14 amino acids long. Germline-derived CDR1 and CDR2 are MNHNS and SASEGT. Here the CDR3 DNA reads TGTGCCAACTCACTAGCGGGAGCGATCAATGGGCAGTTCTTC. It encodes CANSLAGAINGQFF.

This clonotype was observed once. The chain carries TRBV6-1 and TRBJ2-7; 8 positions agree with TRBD2. V dropped 7 bases and J dropped 4; count of bases not matched to a gene: 6. The germline gives CDR1 MNHNS, CDR2 SASEGT. The CDR3 extends over 13 amino acids. CDR3 nucleotide sequence: TGTGCCAGCAATGAGCGGGGGTCTTACGAGCAGTACTTC. This translates into CASNERGSYEQYF.

This chain connects TRBV2 to TRBJ2-1; D call uncertain. Trimming removed 7 bases from V and 0 bases from J, with 4 bases in between. The CDR3 sequence is 12 residues long. Germline CDR1 and CDR2: SNHLY and FYNNEI. The CDR3 DNA sequence: TGTGCCAGCACGATCTCCTACAATGAGCAGTTCTTC. Its protein is CASTISYNEQFF. Complete variable domain (other parts from reference TRBV2 and TRBJ2-1): EPEVTQTPSHQVTQMGQEVILRCVPISNHLYFYWYRQILGQKVEFLVSFYNNEISEKSEIFDDQFSVERPDGSNFTLKIRSTKLEDSAMYFCASTISYNEQFFGPGTRLTVL.

V and J are TRBV11-2 and TRBJ2-7; D is uncertain. The germline V gene has CDR1 SGHAT and CDR2 FQNNGV. This CDR3 contains 14 residues. Trimming stripped 2 bases from V and 5 bases from J, with 13 bases between. CDR3: CASSLTGTAHEQYV. The CDR3, as DNA: TGTGCCAGCAGCTTAACTGGCACTGCCCACGAGCAGTACGTC.

The gene calls are TRBV11-2 and TRBJ1-2; D not certain. Looked up from germline, CDR1 is SGHAT and CDR2 is FQNNGV. This CDR3 has 13 residues. The germline V and J ends were trimmed by 0 bases and 7 bases, with 9 bases remaining between them. The CDR3 coding sequence is TGTGCCAGCAGCTTAGAGGGAAATTGTGGCTACACCTTC. Its protein is CASSLEGNCGYTF.

This clonotype was observed many times. The chain joins TRBV5-4 to TRBJ2-2; 9 nucleotides align to TRBD2. The CDR3 sequence is 14 residues long. The V gene end was trimmed by 1 base and the J gene end by 6 bases; junction bases not matched to a gene: 1. Germline V gene lookup returns CDR1 SGHNT and CDR2 YYREEE (reference sequence). The CDR3 is CASSLLAGSGELFF. In nucleotides, the CDR3 is TGTGCCAGCAGCTTGCTAGCGGGATCCGGGGAGCTGTTTTTT.

As regards this clonotype: Germline is not matched at one junction end, which may reflect a read error. The V gene is TRBV10-3, the J gene TRBJ1-3; D is ambiguous. CDR1 and CDR2 (germline): ENHRY, SYGVKD. The CDR3 totals 12 residues. DNA for the CDR3: TGCGCCATCAGTGGTTCCTCTCTCAGCCTATATTTT. Protein sequence: CAISGSSLSLYF.

Points on this clonotype: The conserved final phenylalanine or tryptophan is absent from the CDR3, which likely points to a read error. The CDR3 protein is CASSVPQWTDTQYL. The CDR3 DNA follows: TGTGCCAGCAGCGTACCCCAGTGGACAGATACGCAGTATTTA. The rearrangement joins TRBV6-5 to TRBJ2-3, with D uncertain. The V gene's germline CDR1 is MNHEY and CDR2 SVGAGI. V lost 6 bases and J lost 3, with 13 bases in between. CDR3 length: 14 amino acids.

Comment on this clonotype: One end of the junction is discordant with germline, which a read error may explain. This chain uses TRBV12-3 or TRBV12-4 with TRBJ1-2; a possible D gene is TRBD1 (6 bases). There are 14 residues in the CDR3. This chain's CDR3 is CASRLQGANYGYTF. DNA of the CDR3: TGTGCCAGCAGACTACAGGGAGCTAACTATGGGTACACCTTC.

Turning to this clonotype: This clone may be a read error of a much larger clone one base away. The rearrangement joins TRBV20-1 to TRBJ2-5, with D maybe TRBD2 (6 bases). Germline loops: CDR1 DFQATT, CDR2 SNEGSKA (reference sequence). V was trimmed by 1 base and J by 2 bases, leaving 14 bases between them. The CDR3 is 15 residues long. The CDR3 DNA follows: TGCAGTGCTAGAGTGGGTGCGGGACTTCAAGAGACCCAGTACTTC. Translation: CSARVGAGLQETQYF.

The genes are TRBV6-6 and TRBJ1-5; D tentatively fits TRBD1 or TRBD2 (5 bases each). The J call may be mistaken, given a closer DNA end match to TRBJ2-3. Looked up from germline, CDR1 is MNHNY and CDR2 is SVGAGI (reference sequence). The CDR3 totals 14 residues. CDR3 protein: CASSGDGSNQPQYF. The CDR3 DNA reads TGTGCCAGCAGTGGGGACGGCAGCAATCAGCCCCAGTATTTT.

Regarding this clonotype: A junction boundary mismatches the germline segment, possibly from a read error. The V and J genes are TRBV5-5 and TRBJ2-7, with TRBD1 matching 9 bases. Germline loops: CDR1 SGHKS, CDR2 YYEKEE (reference sequence). This CDR3 is built from 16 residues. The CDR3 loop is CAGSLVTGGFKYEQYF. CDR3 nucleotide sequence: TGTGCCGGCAGCTTGGTTACAGGGGGCTTCAAGTACGAGCAGTACTTC.

With respect to this clonotype: One junction end does not reproduce the germline sequence, and a read error may be involved. This CDR3 reads CVISPGTGDNEKLFF. CDR3 DNA: TGTGTCATCAGTCCCGGGACAGGGGATAACGAAAAATTGTTTTTT. The chain uses TRBV10-3 and TRBJ1-4; TRBD1 agrees at 10 bases. Germline V CDR1 and CDR2: ENHRY, SYGVKD. CDR3 length: 15 residues.

In its sample, this clonotype is medium-sized (0.01 to 0.1%). This sequence joins TRBV11-2 and TRBJ2-1; tentatively, D is TRBD2 (5 bases). Germline V gives CDR1 SGHAT, CDR2 FQNNGV. The CDR3 runs 14 residues. V was trimmed by 1 base and J by 4 bases, leaving 8 bases between them. This CDR3 reads CASSLVAGYNEQFF. For the CDR3, the DNA is TGTGCCAGCAGCTTAGTCGCGGGTTACAATGAGCAGTTCTTC. The full variable domain, with the rest looked up from reference TRBV11-2 and TRBJ2-1, is EAGVAQSPRYKIIEKRQSVAFWCNPISGHATLYWYQQILGQGPKLLIQFQNNGVVDDSQLPKDRFSAERLKGVDSTLKIQPAKLEDSAVYLCASSLVAGYNEQFFGPGTRLTVL.

About this clonotype: A much larger clone lies a single base off, so this may be a read error. The CDR3 sequence is CASGSVRNSPLHF. As DNA, the CDR3 is TGTGCCAGCGGTTCGGTTCGGAATTCACCCCTCCACTTT. This chain connects TRBV28 to TRBJ1-6; D gene ambiguous. V lost 8 bases and J 7 bases, leaving 12 bases between the germline ends. CDR1 is MDHEN and CDR2 is SYDVKM in the germline V gene. This CDR3 is built from 13 residues.

Comment on this clonotype: At one end, the junction sequence differs from germline, possibly due to a read error. This chain joins TRBV6-5 and TRBJ2-7; maybe TRBD1 (6 bases). Germline V gene data show CDR1 as MNHEY and CDR2 as SVGAGI. The CDR3 covers 12 residues. CDR3 coding DNA: TGTGCCAGCAGTCAGGGGCCTGACGAGCAGCACTTC. Protein sequence: CASSQGPDEQHF.

Turning to this clonotype: A much more abundant neighbour one base away suggests this may be a read error. The rearrangement uses TRBV5-1 and TRBJ2-1, with 9 bases that match TRBD2. The CDR3 length is 19 residues. The junction had 14 bases not matched to a gene; V was cut back by 4 bases and J by 0 bases. Germline CDR1 and CDR2: SGHRS and YFSETQ. CDR3 coding DNA: TGCGCCAGCAGCCACGGACCAGCGGGAGGCCGGGCCTCCTACAATGAGCAGTTCTTC. It yields the protein CASSHGPAGGRASYNEQFF.

The gene calls are TRBV29-1 and TRBJ2-7; 8 bases line up with TRBD2. J was trimmed by 9 bases and V by 4 bases; bases with no gene match: 8. This CDR3 region has 12 residues. The germline gives CDR1 SQVTM, CDR2 ANQGSEA. CDR3 in DNA: TGCAGCGTTGGTTTTAGCGGGAAGATGCAGTACTTC. This translates into CSVGFSGKMQYF.

About this clonotype itself: One end of the junction varies from germline; a read error may be responsible. The rearrangement uses TRBV11-1 and TRBJ2-3; 7 bases match TRBD2. CDR3 length: 16 amino acids. Germline CDR1 SGHAT, CDR2 FQDESV (reference sequence). The chain's CDR3 is CAISLETSTQTDTQYF. The CDR3 DNA is TGCGCCATCAGCCTCGAGACTAGCACACAAACAGATACGCAGTATTTT.

The CDR3 nucleotides read TGCAGCGTTGAAGTCTGTCAGAACACTGAAGCTTTCTTT. This translates into CSVEVCQNTEAFF. The rearrangement uses TRBV29-1 and TRBJ1-1; the D is unclear. The CDR3 runs 13 residues. The ends were cut back, 1 base at V and 1 base at J, with 7 bases in the middle. CDR1 is SQVTM, CDR2 ANQGSEA, per germline.

The chain combines TRBV4-1 with TRBJ2-1, with a possible D match to TRBD2 (6 bases). From germline, CDR1 is MGHRA and CDR2 YSYEKL. The CDR3 sequence is 15 residues long. V was cut by 0 bases and J by 8 bases, with 14 bases left in between. The CDR3: CASSQDPREDDEQFF. The CDR3 DNA sequence: TGCGCCAGCAGCCAAGACCCCAGGGAGGACGATGAGCAGTTCTTC.

Many counts were recorded for this clonotype. The J gene is TRBJ2-7, the V gene TRBV14; possibly TRBD2 for D (5 bases). The V and J ends lost 1 base and 4 bases respectively, with 14 bases between them. This CDR3 region has 15 residues. Germline values: CDR1 SGHDN, CDR2 FVKESK. The CDR3 loop is CASSQGRGVTYEQYF. CDR3 DNA: TGTGCCAGCAGCCAAGGTCGGGGAGTCACGTACGAGCAGTACTTC.